Below are 22 T cell receptor beta chains sequenced from a single sample in a study of blood T cells in healthy people across ages. A second PCR, run for roughly 7 to 11 cycles, used a sample-barcoded 5' primer plus a J-beta primer mix. Each CDR3 protein is one row after TCRdb ran MiXCR on the 5' RACE reads. The data show 800,000 or so distinct CDR3 sequences, roughly 46% seen once. The sequenced material came from blood. The receptors were sampled from a man older than 75 in good health.

This chain uses TRBV9 with TRBJ2-7, with D possibly TRBD1 on 6 matching bases. CDR3 length equals 15 residues. Germline values: CDR1 SGDLS, CDR2 YYNGEE. V was cut by 3 bases and J by 3 bases, with 16 bases left in between. The CDR3 loop reads CASSEGDGHLYEQYF. CDR3 DNA: TGTGCCAGCAGCGAGGGGGACGGTCACCTCTACGAGCAGTACTTC.

V gene TRBV20-1 combines with J gene TRBJ2-1; tentative D call: TRBD1 (6 bases). Trimming pared 1 base from V and 6 bases from J, leaving 16 bases between. This CDR3 spans 15 amino acids. The V gene's germline CDR1 is DFQATT and CDR2 SNEGSKA (reference sequence). The CDR3 DNA sequence: TGCAGTGCTAGAGGAAGGGGGTCCCCCCTCAATGAGCAGTTCTTC. It is translated as CSARGRGSPLNEQFF.

The chain uses TRBV6-5 and TRBJ2-3; no reliable D call. The germline V gene encodes CDR1 MNHEY and CDR2 SVGAGI. This CDR3 is built from 14 residues. V lost 5 bases and J 3 bases, leaving 12 bases between the germline ends. CDR3 loop: CASSRSYLTDTQYF. The CDR3, as DNA: TGTGCCAGCAGTCGCTCATATTTAACAGATACGCAGTATTTT.

This clonotype turned up a few times. The rearrangement links TRBV4-1 to TRBJ1-3; D call uncertain. Trimming left V 4 bases short and J 0 bases short, with 13 bases between. Germline V CDR1 and CDR2: MGHRA, YSYEKL. This CDR3 region has 16 residues. CDR3 amino acids: CASSRWREGSGNTIYF. The DNA of the CDR3 is TGCGCCAGCAGCCGGTGGAGGGAGGGCTCTGGAAACACCATATATTTT.

V and J are TRBV29-1 and TRBJ2-3; 13 bases match TRBD2. The CDR3 has 13 residues. Germline trimming cut 8 bases from V and 4 bases from J; bases unmatched to any gene: 3. Germline CDR1 SQVTM, CDR2 ANQGSEA. The CDR3 loop is CSLGTSGADTQYF. Here the CDR3 DNA reads TGCAGCCTCGGGACTAGCGGGGCAGATACGCAGTATTTT.

This clonotype was found a few times. The chain links TRBV9 to TRBJ2-7, with D uncertain. Looked up from germline, CDR1 is SGDLS and CDR2 is YYNGEE. This CDR3 spans 14 amino acids. V gave up 2 bases and J gave up 0 bases, with 9 bases separating them. The CDR3 DNA reads as TGTGCCAGCAGCGTCGGCGAACACTCCTACGAGCAGTACTTC. This translates into CASSVGEHSYEQYF.

This chain uses TRBV20-1 with TRBJ2-3; 11 bases align to TRBD2. In germline, CDR1 is DFQATT, CDR2 SNEGSKA (reference sequence). This CDR3 comprises 21 residues. Trimming took 6 bases from V and 1 from J; bases not matched to a gene: 24. The CDR3 DNA is TGCAGTGCAAGGGACGGGGATCCGTTTAGCGGGAGGGCCTCTGGCACAGATACGCAGTATTTT. It codes for CSARDGDPFSGRASGTDTQYF.

There are a few counts of this clonotype. The chain joins TRBV20-1 to TRBJ2-5, with 10 bases aligning to TRBD2. CDR3 length: 14 residues. The V and J ends lost 4 bases and 4 bases, in that order; junction bases with no gene match: 6. The germline gives CDR1 DFQATT, CDR2 SNEGSKA (reference sequence). This CDR3 reads CSAMRSSGGETQYF. CDR3 DNA sequence: TGCAGTGCTATGAGATCTAGCGGGGGAGAGACCCAGTACTTC.

Details on this clonotype: At one end, the junction sequence differs from germline, possibly due to a read error. The V gene is TRBV27, the J gene TRBJ2-3; TRBD1 is a possible D gene (5 bases). The CDR3 is 15 amino acids. Germline assignment: CDR1 MNHEY and CDR2 SMNVEV (reference sequence). The CDR3 protein is CASSLGAAETDTQYF. The CDR3 DNA reads TGTGCTAGCAGTTTAGGGGCGGCCGAGACAGATACGCAGTATTTT.

This clonotype was detected a few times. The CDR3 is CSVANRGSYNEQFF. CDR3 DNA sequence: TGCAGCGTTGCAAACAGGGGCTCCTACAATGAGCAGTTCTTC. The chain is built from TRBV29-1 and TRBJ2-1, with TRBD1 identical over 7 bases. Germline lookup yields CDR1 SQVTM and CDR2 ANQGSEA. The ends lost 4 bases at V and 0 bases at J; junction bases unmatched: 3. This CDR3 comprises 14 residues.

With respect to this clonotype: This may stem from a read error, because a much larger clone lies one nucleotide away. The CDR3 bases are TGCAGTGCCAATAGACTAGCGGAAGGGGGATACGAGCAGTACTTC. It encodes CSANRLAEGGYEQYF. The rearrangement joins TRBV20-1 to TRBJ2-4, with 9 positions matching TRBD2. Matching the DNA end better, TRBJ2-7 makes the J call doubtful. The CDR3 has 15 amino acids. Germline V lookup: CDR1 DFQATT, CDR2 SNEGSKA (reference sequence).

V and J are TRBV11-2 and TRBJ1-1; tentative D call: TRBD1 (6 bases). Germline CDR1 and CDR2: SGHAT and FQNNGV. This CDR3 spans 13 amino acids. The germline V and J ends were trimmed by 4 bases and 6 bases, with 12 bases remaining between them. The CDR3 sequence is CASSSYREAEAFF. The CDR3 nucleotides are TGTGCCAGCAGCTCGTACAGGGAAGCTGAAGCTTTCTTT.

The chain recombines TRBV3-1 with TRBJ2-7; the D call may be TRBD1 or TRBD2 (5 bases each). The CDR3 consists of 13 residues. Looked up from germline, CDR1 is LGHDT and CDR2 is YNNKEL (reference sequence). V gave up 6 bases and J gave up 6 bases, with 15 bases separating them. The CDR3 bases are TGTGCCAGCAGGTCCTGGGGGAATCTCGAGCAGTACTTC. Its protein product is CASRSWGNLEQYF.

The chain combines TRBV29-1 with TRBJ2-5, with a possible D match to TRBD1 (6 bases). V was pared by 5 bases and J by 11 bases, with 18 bases between. Germline lookup yields CDR1 SQVTM and CDR2 ANQGSEA. The CDR3 covers 12 residues. This chain's CDR3 is CSVRQGLNPQYF. CDR3 nucleotide sequence: TGCAGCGTTAGGCAGGGGCTAAATCCGCAGTACTTC. The full variable domain, in which reference TRBV29-1 and TRBJ2-5 provide the parts outside the CDR3, is SAVISQKPSRDICQRGTSLTIQCQVDSQVTMMFWYRQQPGQSLTLIATANQGSEATYESGFVIDKFPISRPNLTFSTLTVSNMSPEDSSIYLCSVRQGLNPQYFGPGTRLLVL.

On this clonotype itself: Given a much more abundant clone one base away, this may be a read error. The chain uses TRBV20-1 and TRBJ2-5; 8 bases are a match to TRBD2. V shed 6 bases, J shed 11 bases, and the junction held 23 bases outside the gene matches. The CDR3 runs to 16 residues. Germline V gives CDR1 DFQATT, CDR2 SNEGSKA (reference sequence). The CDR3 here is CSAFQLEAGVLNEQYF. The CDR3 DNA sequence: TGCAGTGCCTTCCAGCTAGAAGCGGGAGTTCTCAATGAGCAGTACTTC.

The chain couples TRBV5-1 to TRBJ2-7; a weak D match, TRBD2 (6 bases). Germline CDR1 is SGHRS and CDR2 is YFSETQ. Trimming removed 0 bases at V and 6 bases at J, with 16 bases between. The CDR3 spans 15 residues. Written as DNA, the CDR3 is TGCGCCAGCAGCTTGGGAGGCGGGATCTTCGTCGAGCAGTACTTC. It is translated as CASSLGGGIFVEQYF.

This sequence joins TRBV10-3 and TRBJ2-3; 7 bases map to TRBD1. The V gene's germline CDR1 is ENHRY and CDR2 SYGVKD. J was trimmed by 1 base and V by 7 bases; bases with no gene match: 8. This CDR3 is 15 amino acids long. CDR3 protein: CAITVGQGGTDTQYF. Written as DNA, the CDR3 is TGTGCCATCACCGTCGGCCAGGGGGGCACAGATACGCAGTATTTT.

V usage is TRBV5-1 and J usage is TRBJ2-2; 10 bases line up with TRBD1. Germline V lookup: CDR1 SGHRS, CDR2 YFSETQ. The CDR3 extends over 15 amino acids. J was trimmed by 7 bases and V by 7 bases; bases with no gene match: 10. Written as DNA, the CDR3 is TGCGCCAGCTCCCTCTGGACAGGGGGTGACGGGGAGCTGTTTTTT. This sequence encodes CASSLWTGGDGELFF.

In regard to this clonotype: Sequence at one end of the junction differs from germline and may be a read error. This chain connects TRBV24-1 to TRBJ2-3; D possibly matches TRBD1 or TRBD2 (5 bases each). The CDR3 loop spans 16 amino acids. The germline V gene encodes CDR1 KGHDR and CDR2 SFDVKD. As DNA, the CDR3 is TGTGCCACCAGTGACGGGGCAGACAGCGTCGTCGAAACGCGGTATTTT. It encodes CATSDGADSVVETRYF.

The V and J genes are TRBV4-3 and TRBJ2-5, with D maybe TRBD1 (5 bases). CDR3 length: 14 residues. Germline V gene data show CDR1 as LGHNA and CDR2 as YSLEER. V was cut by 0 bases and J by 4 bases, with 9 bases left in between. The CDR3, as DNA: TGCGCCAGCAGCCAAGAGGGGCATGGAGAGACCCAGTACTTC. Translation gives CASSQEGHGETQYF.

For this clonotype: This may come from a read error, since a much larger clone is one base off. This rearrangement joins TRBV29-1 to TRBJ2-5; 8 bases align to TRBD1. Per germline, CDR1 SQVTM and CDR2 ANQGSEA. The CDR3 totals 15 residues. V shed 8 bases and J 11 bases; nucleotides not matched to a gene: 22. CDR3 region: CSFHSGTGGSDEQYF. In DNA form, the CDR3 reads TGCAGCTTCCACTCCGGGACAGGAGGGTCGGATGAGCAGTACTTC.

This chain joins TRBV20-1 and TRBJ2-1; TRBD1 matches 8 bases. V was clipped by 5 bases and J by 0 bases; unmatched bases: 9. CDR3 size: 16 residues. CDR1 is DFQATT, CDR2 SNEGSKA, per germline (reference sequence). The CDR3 here is CSAAWDRTRSYNEQFF. In nucleotides, the CDR3 is TGCAGTGCTGCATGGGACAGGACCCGCTCCTACAATGAGCAGTTCTTC.